What follows are 29 T cell receptor beta chains derived from one specimen sequenced in a study of shared clonotypes between healthy human individuals. Clones were read by immunoSEQ multiplex PCR, and TCRdb kept only the in-frame ones, dropping some. The table includes approximately 1,500,000 clones, around 97% detected once. The sample consisted of naive CD4+ T cells sorted from blood. Subset here: CD45RA+ positively selected. Receptors originate from a man aged 25 to 45 in good health.

The rearrangement joins TRBV6-1 to TRBJ2-7; 7 nucleotides line up with TRBD1. Germline V lookup: CDR1 MNHNS, CDR2 SASEGT. This CDR3 region has 15 residues. V lost 5 bases and J lost 5; bases outside the gene matches: 12. DNA for the CDR3: TGTGCCAGCAGTAATGCCAGGACAGGAGTCCACGAGCAGTACTTC. It yields the protein CASSNARTGVHEQYF.

This clone was found once. This sequence joins TRBV28 and TRBJ2-1; 11 bases are a match to TRBD2. CDR3 length equals 15 residues. Unmatched junction bases numbered 10, after V lost 6 bases and J lost 9 bases. Germline values: CDR1 MDHEN, CDR2 SYDVKM. CDR3 coding DNA: TGTGCCAGCAGCCCGGCTAGCGGGAGGTTCCGTGAGCAGTTCTTC. This translates into CASSPASGRFREQFF. Complete variable domain (other parts from reference TRBV28 and TRBJ2-1): DVKVTQSSRYLVKRTGEKVFLECVQDMDHENMFWYRQDPGLGLRLIYFSYDVKMKEKGDIPEGYSVSREKKERFSLILESASTNQTSMYLCASSPASGRFREQFFGPGTRLTVL.

This chain connects TRBV28 to TRBJ1-5; D gene ambiguous. Germline V gene data show CDR1 as MDHEN and CDR2 as SYDVKM. This CDR3 comprises 12 residues. V lost 7 bases and J lost 5, with 9 bases in between. CDR3: CASTRVDQPQHF. Written as DNA, the CDR3 is TGTGCCAGCACTAGGGTTGATCAGCCCCAGCATTTT.

V usage is TRBV14 and J usage is TRBJ2-2, with 7 bases lining up with TRBD1. Germline lookup yields CDR1 SGHDN and CDR2 FVKESK. J gave up 1 base and V 4 bases, and 3 bases lay outside the gene matches. The CDR3 has 15 residues. CDR3 coding DNA: TGTGCCAGCAGCCGCCGACAGGGGAACACCGGGGAGCTGTTTTTT. Protein sequence: CASSRRQGNTGELFF.

With respect to this clone: The sample carries other DNA sequences with the same CDR3. The chain has TRBV27 and TRBJ2-7; 12 nucleotides align to TRBD2. Germline lookup yields CDR1 MNHEY and CDR2 SMNVEV (reference sequence). V lost 5 bases and J lost 2; bases outside the gene matches: 4. The CDR3 runs to 15 residues. The CDR3 DNA is TGTGCCAGCAGTCTTGGACTAGCGGGGCCCTACGAGCAGTACTTC. As protein: CASSLGLAGPYEQYF.

This chain joins TRBV6-5 and TRBJ2-2; maybe TRBD2 (6 bases). Looked up from germline, CDR1 is MNHEY and CDR2 is SVGAGI. The V gene lost 4 bases and the J gene lost 8 bases, with 14 bases spanning the gap. The CDR3 loop spans 14 amino acids. The CDR3 region is CASSWGLLTGELFF. The CDR3 nucleotides read TGTGCCAGCAGTTGGGGACTGCTGACTGGGGAGCTGTTTTTT.

V gene TRBV11-2 combines with J gene TRBJ2-7; the D is unclear. This CDR3 contains 17 residues. The germline gives CDR1 SGHAT, CDR2 FQNNGV. The V and J ends lost 0 bases and 0 bases respectively, with 15 bases between them. The CDR3: CASSLELSKLGSYEQYF. For the CDR3, the DNA is TGTGCCAGCAGCTTAGAACTTTCTAAACTCGGCTCCTACGAGCAGTACTTC.

In the case of this clone: The junction differs from germline at one of its ends, possibly a read error. The rearrangement joins TRBV28 to TRBJ2-7; 8 bases are shared with TRBD1. Germline values: CDR1 MDHEN, CDR2 SYDVKM. The CDR3 length is 11 residues. In nucleotides, the CDR3 is TGTGCCAGCAGTTTCCGACAGGGGACAGACTTC. It codes for CASSFRQGTDF.

The chain combines TRBV11-3 with TRBJ2-3, with 7 bases aligning to TRBD2. Germline V gene lookup returns CDR1 SGHNT and CDR2 YENEEA. Trimming took 4 bases from V and 2 from J; bases not matched to a gene: 15. The length of the CDR3 is 18 residues. CDR3 amino acids: CASSSSLGGIFSTDTQYF. The CDR3, as DNA: TGTGCCAGCAGCTCTTCTCTCGGGGGGATTTTCTCCACAGATACGCAGTATTTT.

V is TRBV11-2 and J is TRBJ2-2, with a weak D call TRBD2 (6 bases). Deletions cut 3 bases from V and 5 bases from J, with 10 bases between. Germline V gives CDR1 SGHAT, CDR2 FQNNGV. The CDR3 totals 14 residues. CDR3 in amino acids: CASSLPRGTGELFF. As DNA, the CDR3 is TGTGCCAGCAGCTTGCCCCGGGGGACCGGGGAGCTGTTTTTT.

V is TRBV29-1 and J is TRBJ1-1, with unresolved D. The V gene's germline CDR1 is SQVTM and CDR2 ANQGSEA. The CDR3 is 13 residues long. The ends were cut back, 1 base at V and 7 bases at J, with 13 bases in the middle. CDR3 loop: CSVEVLPDGEAFF. The CDR3 DNA sequence: TGCAGCGTTGAAGTTCTGCCCGACGGTGAAGCTTTCTTT.

J is TRBJ1-2 and V is TRBV6-6, with TRBD1 identical over 7 bases. V trimming: 4 bases; J trimming: 8 bases; junction bases outside the gene matches: 7. The CDR3 contains 13 residues. Germline CDR1 reads MNHNY; CDR2 reads SVGAGI (reference sequence). CDR3 DNA sequence: TGTGCCAGCAGTTTGAGACAGGGCCCCGGCTACACCTTC. This codes for CASSLRQGPGYTF.

The genes are TRBV2 and TRBJ1-2, with 9 bases matching TRBD1. This CDR3 contains 14 residues. Germline CDR1 and CDR2: SNHLY and FYNNEI. V shed 6 bases and J 7 bases; nucleotides not matched to a gene: 9. The CDR3 sequence: CASRVRGQGFGYTF. CDR3 in DNA: TGTGCCAGCAGGGTTAGAGGACAGGGGTTTGGCTACACCTTC.

This chain uses TRBV28 with TRBJ2-7; a weak D match, TRBD1 (6 bases). V dropped 6 bases and J dropped 0 bases, with 15 bases sitting between them. The CDR3 runs to 15 residues. The V gene's germline CDR1 is MDHEN and CDR2 SYDVKM. The CDR3 spells CASREGQYSSYEQYF. As DNA, the CDR3 is TGTGCCAGCAGAGAAGGACAGTATAGCTCCTACGAGCAGTACTTC.

The chain combines TRBV6-6 with TRBJ2-1, with 10 bases aligning to TRBD1. Trimming cost V 5 bases and J 8 bases; bases outside gene matches: 9. The germline gives CDR1 MNHNY, CDR2 SVGAGI (reference sequence). The CDR3 spans 15 residues. CDR3 nucleotide sequence: TGTGCCAGCAGTAGGACAGGGGGAGGTGTGGATGAGCAGTTCTTC. Its protein is CASSRTGGGVDEQFF.

J is TRBJ1-4 and V is TRBV5-1; TRBD1 is a possible D gene (5 bases). V lost 2 bases, J lost 5 bases, and 10 bases lay in between. The CDR3 spans 14 residues. Germline-derived CDR1 and CDR2 are SGHRS and YFSETQ. The CDR3 DNA reads TGCGCCAGCAGCTTCAGGGAATCGAATGAAAAACTGTTTTTT. Its translation is CASSFRESNEKLFF.

The chain employs TRBV4-3 and TRBJ2-7, with TRBD2 matching 8 bases. V shed 1 base and J 1 base; nucleotides not matched to a gene: 18. The V gene's germline CDR1 is LGHNA and CDR2 YSLEER. The CDR3 is 20 residues long. This chain's CDR3 is CASSQALVSGSGLGSYEQYF. As DNA, the CDR3 is TGCGCCAGCAGCCAAGCCCTGGTCAGCGGGAGCGGTTTGGGGTCCTACGAGCAGTACTTC.

The gene calls are TRBV28 and TRBJ1-5, with D possibly being TRBD1 (6 bases). V was cut by 6 bases and J by 3 bases, with 12 bases left in between. The germline CDR1 and CDR2 sequences are MDHEN and SYDVKM. CDR3 length: 14 residues. As DNA, the CDR3 is TGTGCCAGCAGCCCCGGACAGATCAATCAGCCCCAGCATTTT. Translated: CASSPGQINQPQHF.

This clone was recorded only once. V usage is TRBV18 and J usage is TRBJ2-3; a possible D gene is TRBD2 (6 bases). The CDR3 runs to 16 residues. Per germline, CDR1 KGHSH and CDR2 LQKENI. V lost 0 bases, J lost 0 bases, and 10 bases lay in between. The DNA for the CDR3 is TGTGCCAGCTCACCACCGGGCGGGGCTAGCACAGATACGCAGTATTTT. Translated: CASSPPGGASTDTQYF.

The chain combines TRBV6-5 with TRBJ1-1; no clear D. V was trimmed by 2 bases and J by 5 bases, leaving 9 bases between them. CDR1 and CDR2 (germline): MNHEY, SVGAGI. This CDR3 spans 13 amino acids. This CDR3 reads CASSYTQDTEAFF. The CDR3 nucleotides are TGTGCCAGCAGTTACACCCAAGATACTGAAGCTTTCTTT.

The count of this clone is one. The same CDR3 arises from other DNA sequences in this sample as well. This chain links TRBV9 with TRBJ2-7; D is perhaps TRBD1 (5 bases). CDR1 is SGDLS, CDR2 YYNGEE, per germline. The CDR3 is made up of 14 amino acids. V dropped 1 base and J dropped 1 base, with 9 bases sitting between them. CDR3 residues: CASSVTTGSYEQYF. CDR3 DNA: TGTGCCAGCAGCGTAACTACAGGTTCCTACGAGCAGTACTTC.

This rearrangement joins TRBV12-5 to TRBJ2-1; D gene uncertain. Germline CDR1 and CDR2: LGHNT and FRNRAP. Trimming shortened V by 1 base and J by 10 bases, and 8 bases separated the two germline ends. This CDR3 spans 12 amino acids. The CDR3: CASGLGVWEQFF. The CDR3 DNA follows: TGTGCTAGTGGTTTGGGGGTCTGGGAGCAGTTCTTC.

CDR3 bases: TGCGCCAGCAGCTTGGCTCCTCGGGTCCAAGAGACCCAGTACTTC. This encodes CASSLAPRVQETQYF. This chain connects TRBV5-1 to TRBJ2-5; D unclear. Germline lookup yields CDR1 SGHRS and CDR2 YFSETQ. The V end was cut by 0 bases, the J end by 1 base, with 10 bases between. This CDR3 is 15 amino acids long.

The DNA for the CDR3 is TGTGCCTGGAGCCGAGGACTAGTCCTTCCCCACAATGAGCAGTTCTTC. It yields the protein CAWSRGLVLPHNEQFF. The chain joins TRBV30 to TRBJ2-1; 7 bases fit TRBD2. J gave up 5 bases and V 3 bases, and 13 bases lay outside the gene matches. CDR1 GTSNPN and CDR2 SVGIG come from the germline V gene (reference sequence). The CDR3 length is 16 residues.

The chain has TRBV5-6 and TRBJ2-4; D is tentatively TRBD1 or TRBD2 (7 bases each). Trimming removed 8 bases from V and 8 bases from J, with 17 bases in between. The CDR3 is 13 residues long. The germline gives CDR1 SGHDT, CDR2 YYEEEE. The CDR3 region has the DNA TGTGCCAGTTGCAGCAGGGGGAGGGACATTCAGTACTTC. This codes for CASCSRGRDIQYF.

The chain has TRBV30 and TRBJ2-3; 8 bases line up with TRBD2. CDR3 length: 14 residues. Looked up from germline, CDR1 is GTSNPN and CDR2 is SVGIG (reference sequence). With 7 bases clipped from V and 3 bases from J, the junction kept 9 bases outside the gene matches. The CDR3 region has the DNA TGTGCCTATACTAGCGGAGTTCCTACAGATACGCAGTATTTT. This sequence encodes CAYTSGVPTDTQYF. Together with reference TRBV30 and TRBJ2-3, the CDR3 gives the full variable domain: SQTIHQWPATLVQPVGSPLSLECTVEGTSNPNLYWYRQAAGRGLQLLFYSVGIGQISSEVPQNLSASRPQDRQFILSSKKLLLSDSGFYLCAYTSGVPTDTQYFGPGTRLTVL.

The J gene is TRBJ2-3, the V gene TRBV2, with 7 bases identical to TRBD2. The CDR3 contains 15 residues. Per the germline V gene, CDR1 is SNHLY and CDR2 is FYNNEI. With 8 bases clipped from V and 2 bases from J, the junction kept 10 bases outside the gene matches. The CDR3 DNA follows: TGTGCCAGCGCCTGGGGCGGGAGTCCCACAGATACGCAGTATTTT. It translates to CASAWGGSPTDTQYF.

In this sample, this clone turned up once. This sequence joins TRBV7-8 and TRBJ2-1; D unclear. The CDR3 contains 16 residues. From germline, CDR1 is SGHVS and CDR2 FQNEAQ. Trimming cost V 6 bases and J 0 bases, with 15 bases left between them. CDR3: CASSPWGSSSYNEQFF. DNA for the CDR3: TGTGCCAGCAGTCCCTGGGGTTCAAGCTCCTACAATGAGCAGTTCTTC.

Note on this clone: The sample contains more than one DNA sequence encoding this CDR3. The chain is built from TRBV4-3 and TRBJ2-6; 8 bases align to TRBD2. The V and J ends lost 0 bases and 3 bases, in that order; junction bases with no gene match: 4. Germline loops: CDR1 LGHNA, CDR2 YSLEER. The CDR3 is made up of 17 amino acids. The CDR3 loop is CASSQDSGARGANVLTF. The CDR3 DNA follows: TGCGCCAGCAGCCAAGATAGCGGGGCGCGTGGGGCCAACGTCCTGACTTTC.